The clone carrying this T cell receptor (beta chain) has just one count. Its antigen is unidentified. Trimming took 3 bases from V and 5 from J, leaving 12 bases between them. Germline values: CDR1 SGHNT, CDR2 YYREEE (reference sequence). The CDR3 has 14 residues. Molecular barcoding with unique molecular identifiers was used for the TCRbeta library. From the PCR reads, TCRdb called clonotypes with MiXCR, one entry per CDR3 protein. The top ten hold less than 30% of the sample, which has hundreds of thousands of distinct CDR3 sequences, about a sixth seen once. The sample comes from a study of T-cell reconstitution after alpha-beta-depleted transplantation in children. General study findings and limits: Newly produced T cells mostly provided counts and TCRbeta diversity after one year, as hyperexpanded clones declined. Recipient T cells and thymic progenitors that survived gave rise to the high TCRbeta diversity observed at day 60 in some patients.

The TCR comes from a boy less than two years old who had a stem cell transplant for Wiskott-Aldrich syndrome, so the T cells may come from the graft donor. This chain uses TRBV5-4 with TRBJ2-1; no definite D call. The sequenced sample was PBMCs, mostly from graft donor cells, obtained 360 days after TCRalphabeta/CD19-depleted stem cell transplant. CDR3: CASSSRVHDNEQFF. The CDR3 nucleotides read TGTGCCAGCAGCTCTAGGGTCCACGACAATGAGCAGTTCTTC.